Listed below are T cell receptor beta chains from one sample, sequenced in a study of cytomegalovirus exposure and HLA in healthy donors. The table came from immunoSEQ multiplex PCR; TCRdb's copy has only in-frame clones and leaves some out. The table lists 85,000 to 130,000 clones, around 72% of them singletons. The sequencing sample was made of PBMCs. The receptor set was obtained from a male donor in good health and CMV-seropositive. CDR3s include the opening cysteine and the closing phenylalanine or tryptophan. A D gene is named only where the DNA matches it firmly. Where a row states a size, it is once, few, many or the class of an expanded clone; other rows omit it.

D gene	J gene	V gene	clone size	CDR3 DNA	CDR3 protein
TRBD2	TRBJ2-3	TRBV2	.	TGTGCCAGCAGTGGGTTAGCGGGGGGGCTAGATACGCAGTATTTT	CASSGLAGGLDTQYF
.	TRBJ1-5	TRBV5-8	.	TGTGCCAGCAGCTTGGCCCTAAGCCACTATAGCAATCAGCCCCAGCATTTT	CASSLALSHYSNQPQHF
.	TRBJ1-6	TRBV4-3	.	TGCGCCAGCAGCCAAGGAACGCAGGGCCGGTCACCCCTCCACTTT	CASSQGTQGRSPLHF
.	TRBJ2-1	TRBV19	.	TGTGCCAGTAGTACAACACCAGGACAGACATTCAGCCCCTACAATGAGCAGTTCTTC	CASSTTPGQTFSPYNEQFF
.	TRBJ1-1	TRBV5-1	.	TGCGCCAGCAGCTTGATGGGGGCGGTTTTGAGTTCTGAAGCTTTCTTT	CASSLMGAVLSSEAFF
TRBD1	TRBJ1-2	TRBV5-4	.	TGTGCCAGCAGCCCGACAGGGGGCTGGTCCGGCTATGGCTACACCTTC	CASSPTGGWSGYGYTF
TRBD1	TRBJ1-6	TRBV7-2	once	TGTGCCAGCAGCTTATGGGGACAGTTGAATTCACCCCTCCACTTT	CASSLWGQLNSPLHF
TRBD1	TRBJ1-2	TRBV6-1	.	TGTGCCAGCAGTCCCCGGACAGGGGTGGACTATGGCTACACCTTC	CASSPRTGVDYGYTF
TRBD1	TRBJ1-5	TRBV29-1	.	TGCAGCGTATCAGGGGGCAGGTTCAATCAGCCCCAGCATTTT	CSVSGGRFNQPQHF
TRBD1	TRBJ2-2	TRBV4-1	.	TGCGCCAGCAGCCAACCCCGGGACAGGGGGCTCGCCGGGGAGCTGTTTTTT	CASSQPRDRGLAGELFF
.	TRBJ2-1	TRBV6-4	.	TGTGCCAGCAGCGTCTTGGGGGGGGCGGGCCACAATGAGCAGTTCTTC	CASSVLGGAGHNEQFF
.	TRBJ1-1	TRBV27	few	TGTGCCAGCCGAAGCCGGGGGACTGAAGCTTTCTTT	CASRSRGTEAFF
.	TRBJ2-5	TRBV4-1	.	TGCGCCAGCAGCCAGTGGCAAAAAGAGACCCAGTACTTC	CASSQWQKETQYF
TRBD1	TRBJ2-7	TRBV7-6	.	TGTGCCAGCAGTCCCGGGACAGTAAGCGAGCCGTACTTC	CASSPGTVSEPYF
.	TRBJ2-7	TRBV11-2	.	TGTGCCAGCAGCTTAGCAGGGGTGAGCTCCTACGAGCAGTACTTC	CASSLAGVSSYEQYF
.	TRBJ2-7	TRBV5-6	.	TGTGCCAGCAGCTTTTTCCGGGGGTACGAGCAGTACTTC	CASSFFRGYEQYF
.	TRBJ1-1	TRBV7-9	.	TGTGCCAGCAGCGCGGAACAGGGTCTCACTGAAGCTTTCTTT	CASSAEQGLTEAFF
.	TRBJ2-3	TRBV5-6	.	TGTGCCAGCAGCTTTAAGGGGGACTACTTAAGCACAGATACGCAGTATTTT	CASSFKGDYLSTDTQYF
.	TRBJ2-7	TRBV5-6	.	TGTGCCAGCAGCTCGGGTTACGAGCAGTACTTC	CASSSGYEQYF
TRBD1	TRBJ1-1	TRBV29-1	.	TGCAGCGGTTACCGGGACAGGGCGGCTGAAGCTTTCTTT	CSGYRDRAAEAFF
.	TRBJ2-4	TRBV7-2	few	TGTGCCAGCAGTGAGGGTGGGAACATTCAGTACTTC	CASSEGGNIQYF
.	TRBJ2-1	TRBV7-2	.	TGTGCCAGCAGCAGGACGACAGTAAGTGAGCAGTTCTTC	CASSRTTVSEQFF
TRBD1	TRBJ1-2	TRBV11-2	.	TGTGCCAGCAGCGCCCTAGGGACAGGGGCGGGCTATGGCTACACCTTC	CASSALGTGAGYGYTF
TRBD1	TRBJ2-7	TRBV13	.	TGTGCCAGCAGCTCGCCGGACAGGGGACCGCGGGAGCAGTACTTC	CASSSPDRGPREQYF
TRBD2	TRBJ2-5	TRBV7-7	.	TGTGCCAGCAGCTTAGGCCTAGCGGGGCAAGAGACCCAGTACTTC	CASSLGLAGQETQYF
.	TRBJ1-6	TRBV5-1	.	TGCGCCAGCAGCTTGGACGGGGTTAATTCACCCCTCCACTTT	CASSLDGVNSPLHF
TRBD1	TRBJ2-7	TRBV6-5	.	TGTGCCAGCAGTTCCGGGACAGGGGTCTACGAGCAGTACTTC	CASSSGTGVYEQYF
.	TRBJ2-3	TRBV5-5	.	TGTGCCAGCAGCACTAGGGCCAGCCCGCAAACAGATACGCAGTATTTT	CASSTRASPQTDTQYF
TRBD1	TRBJ2-5	TRBV2	.	TGTGCCAGCACGCCCGACACCATACAGGGGGAGACCCAGTACTTC	CASTPDTIQGETQYF
.	TRBJ2-3	TRBV18	.	TGTGCCAGCTCTTCACCATCCCTAAGCACAGATACGCAGTATTTT	CASSSPSLSTDTQYF
.	TRBJ2-5	TRBV28	.	TGTGCCAGCAGTTTGAACAAGTGGGGCTACCAAGAGACCCAGTACTTC	CASSLNKWGYQETQYF
TRBD1	TRBJ1-4	TRBV7-8	.	TGTGCCAGCAGCGCCAAAGGGGGGACAGGGTTTGAAAAACTGTTTTTT	CASSAKGGTGFEKLFF
.	TRBJ2-1	TRBV2	.	TGTGCCAGCGAGGGTTACAATGAGCAGTTCTTC	CASEGYNEQFF
.	TRBJ2-3	TRBV11-2	.	TGTGCCAGCAGCTTAAACGGGCTAGCAAATACGCAGTATTTT	CASSLNGLANTQYF
.	TRBJ1-3	TRBV12-5	.	TGTGCTAGTGGTTTGGTACTCGGGACTCCTGGAAACACCATATATTTT	CASGLVLGTPGNTIYF
.	TRBJ2-5	TRBV11-3	.	TGTGCCAGCAGCGCCCGAGGAGGGGAAGAGACCCAGTACTTC	CASSARGGEETQYF
.	TRBJ2-3	TRBV15	.	TGTGCCACCAGCAGAGATCTCCCAGATACGCAGTATTTT	CATSRDLPDTQYF
.	TRBJ2-3	TRBV5-1	.	TGCGCCAGCAGCTTGGAGCCCCAAAGCACAGATACGCAGTATTTT	CASSLEPQSTDTQYF
.	TRBJ1-6	TRBV5-1	.	TGCGCCAGCAGCTTGGTGGGTACAGCAAGCTCCTATAATTCACCCCTCCACTTT	CASSLVGTASSYNSPLHF
TRBD2	TRBJ2-3	TRBV4-2	.	TGTGCCAGCAGCCAATCTAGCGGGGGGGCAGGCACAGATACGCAGTATTTT	CASSQSSGGAGTDTQYF
.	TRBJ1-5	TRBV30	.	TGTGCCTGGAGTGTTGGAGGGAACTTCAATCAGCCCCAGCATTTT	CAWSVGGNFNQPQHF
TRBD2	TRBJ2-5	TRBV28	.	TGTGCCAGCAGTTTGTCAGCGGGGGAGACCCAGTACTTC	CASSLSAGETQYF
.	TRBJ2-6	TRBV15	.	TGTGCCACCAGCAGAGATGGGCAGGCCGCGTCCTTCGGGGCCAACGTCCTGACTTTC	CATSRDGQAASFGANVLTF
.	TRBJ1-4	TRBV30	.	TGTGCCTGGGGGGAAGGGTTCGGGACACCAACTAATGAAAAACTGTTTTTT	CAWGEGFGTPTNEKLFF
.	TRBJ1-5	TRBV11-3	.	TGTGCCAGCAGCTCTTTAACAGAGCCTGGTCTCGATCAGCCCCAGCATTTT	CASSSLTEPGLDQPQHF
.	TRBJ1-2	TRBV11-3	.	TGTGCCAGCAGCCCCGGCCCCTCGGGTATTATTTACGCGGGCTACACCTTC	CASSPGPSGIIYAGYTF
.	TRBJ1-1	TRBV9	.	TGTGCCAGCAGCCTCATCGGGGGAGATTGGCCTGAAGCTTTCTTT	CASSLIGGDWPEAFF
.	TRBJ1-5	TRBV27	.	TGTGCCAGCAGCCTGGCTGTGAATCAGCCCCAGCATTTT	CASSLAVNQPQHF